The clone carrying this T cell receptor beta chain was found many times. The sample comes from a study of T cell repertoires in cytomegalovirus infection. TCRdb reprocessed the reads with MiXCR, giving one entry per CDR3 protein. This table has 350,000 to 450,000 distinct CDR3 sequences, about a sixth appearing once. Trimming took off 1 base at V and 3 bases at J, with 10 bases between the two ends. Germline CDR1 reads MGHRA; CDR2 reads YSYEKL. This CDR3 comprises 15 residues. The TCR originated in a human donor in good health (CMV status not recorded). Some clones in this sample may be carry-over from other donors' samples. The specimen sequenced was PBMCs. The chain employs TRBV4-1 and TRBJ1-5; D is uncertain. The CDR3 DNA reads TGCGCCAGCAGCCAAGTTGAGGTTTCCAATCAGCCCCAGCATTTT. Amino acid sequence: CASSQVEVSNQPQHF.